This record looks at one TCR beta chain sequence and its context. The data were obtained in a study of blood T cell repertoires in COVID-19. The method was immunoSEQ multiplex PCR; TCRdb's version includes in-frame clones alone and lacks a portion of them. The data hold over 55,000 clones, with roughly 80% observed a single time. The CDR3 runs 20 residues. Germline CDR1 reads SGDLS; CDR2 reads YYNGEE. V gave up 6 bases and J gave up 5 bases; unmatched junction bases: 25. The source of this sequence is a middle-aged woman with acute COVID-19. The rearrangement uses TRBV9 and TRBJ2-1; TRBD2 matches at 8 bases. Source material: PBMCs or T cells enriched from blood (not recorded which). The CDR3 nucleotides are TGTGCCAGCACCCCCCGGGAGGGTAGGAGACTAGGGGGACCAAACAATGAGCAGTTCTTC. Amino acid sequence: CASTPREGRRLGGPNNEQFF.